These T cell receptor beta chains were read from a single sample in a study of blood T cell repertoires in COVID-19. The method was immunoSEQ multiplex PCR; TCRdb's version includes in-frame clones alone and lacks a portion of them. This sample yields about 150,000 clones, of which 70% to 90% are seen a single time; about 2.5% belongs to the top ten. Sequenced sample: peripheral blood. These receptors came from a woman in her 70s with acute or convalescent COVID-19. CDR3s include the opening cysteine and the closing phenylalanine or tryptophan. The D gene is left open where the match is weak. A clone size is listed for some rows: how often the clone was seen (once, few, many), or a class if it is expanded.

v_gene	abundance	d_gene	j_gene	CDR3aa	CDR3nt
TRBV7-9	once	TRBD2	TRBJ2-2	CASSRRAGGLNTGELFF	TGTGCCAGCAGCCGCAGAGCGGGGGGTCTGAACACCGGGGAGCTGTTTTTT
TRBV19	-	TRBD1	TRBJ2-3	CASSPGTGGSGTDTQYF	TGTGCCAGTAGTCCGGGGACAGGGGGATCGGGCACAGATACGCAGTATTTT
TRBV2	-	TRBD1	TRBJ1-5	CASSGTGYQPQHF	TGTGCCAGCAGTGGGACAGGGTATCAGCCCCAGCATTTT
TRBV5-1	-	-	TRBJ2-2	CASTLTGRPDTGELFF	TGCGCCAGCACCCTAACAGGGCGTCCAGACACCGGGGAGCTGTTTTTT
TRBV10-3	-	-	TRBJ1-2	CAISEPKSTNNYGYTF	TGTGCCATCAGTGAGCCCAAGAGCACCAATAACTATGGCTACACCTTC
TRBV10-3	-	TRBD1	TRBJ1-2	CAIRPGQGASYGYTF	TGTGCCATCAGGCCGGGACAGGGGGCAAGTTATGGCTACACCTTC
TRBV7-9	-	TRBD1	TRBJ2-2	CASSFRGRGELFF	TGTGCCAGCAGCTTCAGGGGGCGCGGGGAGCTGTTTTTT
TRBV11-1	-	-	TRBJ1-1	CASSLSYDSVNTEAFF	TGTGCCAGCAGCCTCTCTTACGACAGCGTGAACACTGAAGCTTTCTTT
TRBV28	once	TRBD2	TRBJ2-5	CASQLAGHQETQYF	TGTGCCAGTCAACTAGCGGGCCACCAAGAGACCCAGTACTTC
TRBV5-1	once	-	TRBJ1-1	CASSTTGMNTEAFF	TGCGCCAGCAGCACCACAGGGATGAACACTGAAGCTTTCTTT
TRBV23-1	-	-	TRBJ1-1	CASSPKKGRGMNTEAFF	TGCGCCAGCAGTCCCAAAAAGGGGCGGGGTATGAACACTGAAGCTTTCTTT
TRBV18	-	TRBD1	TRBJ1-6	CASSPGQGYNSPLHF	TGTGCCAGCTCACCAGGACAGGGCTATAATTCACCCCTCCACTTT
TRBV19	-	TRBD2	TRBJ2-5	CASTLSGALVETQYF	TGTGCCAGTACCCTTAGCGGGGCTTTGGTAGAGACCCAGTACTTC
TRBV5-1	-	-	TRBJ2-1	CASSLGRRVDEQFF	TGCGCCAGCAGCTTGGGACGGAGGGTAGATGAGCAGTTCTTC
TRBV5-1	-	-	TRBJ1-2	CASSLGRHRLEANYGYTF	TGCGCCAGCAGCTTGGGAAGGCACAGACTAGAAGCTAACTATGGCTACACCTTC
TRBV19	-	TRBD1	TRBJ2-5	CASSMTGTGGAFQYF	TGTGCCAGTAGTATGACCGGGACAGGGGGCGCCTTCCAGTACTTC
TRBV7-2	-	TRBD1	TRBJ1-5	CASSHGTVLQPQHF	TGTGCCAGCAGCCACGGGACAGTCCTTCAGCCCCAGCATTTT
TRBV2	once	TRBD1	TRBJ1-6	CAIEGAEGSPLHF	TGTGCCATTGAGGGGGCTGAAGGTTCACCCCTCCACTTT
TRBV5-1	-	TRBD2	TRBJ2-5	CASRSTSGGETQYF	TGCGCCAGCAGATCCACTAGCGGGGGAGAGACCCAGTACTTC
TRBV12-5	-	-	TRBJ1-2	CASGPDQGYGYTF	TGTGCTAGTGGACCCGATCAGGGCTATGGCTACACCTTC
TRBV28	-	-	TRBJ1-1	CATLTGHVNTEAFF	TGTGCCACCTTAACAGGGCACGTGAACACTGAAGCTTTCTTT
TRBV28	-	TRBD1	TRBJ1-4	CASGDRVPEKLFF	TGTGCCAGCGGGGACAGGGTGCCCGAAAAACTGTTTTTT